What follows is one TCR beta chain and its context. This sample is drawn from a study of relationships among human T cell subsets. Bead selections for CD25, CD56 and CD294 left a flow-through collected as Th1 cells. Semiquantitative ARM-PCR amplified T cell receptor alpha and beta CDR3 regions from mRNA. ARM-PCR used tagged nested gene-specific primers, then communal superprimers for exponential amplification. TCRdb used MiXCR to reprocess the multiplex PCR reads, holding one entry per CDR3 protein. The sample gives about 13,000 distinct CDR3 sequences, roughly 65% of which show up once; about 32% is in the top ten. This receptor was obtained from a man in his forties in good health. Sequences were obtained from CD4+ Th1 cells sorted from blood.

Here the CDR3 reads CASSYSASGGGGQYF. CDR3 bases: TGTGCCAGCAGTTACTCGGCTAGCGGGGGAGGGGGCCAGTACTTC. J is TRBJ2-5 and V is TRBV6-6, with TRBD2 matching 10 bases. The trim removed 0 bases at V and 10 bases at J, leaving 8 bases unmatched. There are 15 residues in the CDR3. Germline V gene lookup returns CDR1 MNHNY and CDR2 SVGAGI (reference sequence).